Presented here are 30 T cell receptor beta chains from one specimen sequenced in a study of blood T cell repertoires in COVID-19. The assay was immunoSEQ multiplex PCR, and TCRdb's table has in-frame clones only and misses some. The repertoire holds a few hundred thousand clones, with approximately 89% as singletons. The sample consisted of peripheral blood. The receptors shown here come from a woman aged 60-75 years with acute or convalescent COVID-19.

CDR3 nucleotide sequence: TGTGCCACCAGTCCCACGACCGGACAGGGGAAGACAGATACGCAGTATTTT. Translating it yields CATSPTTGQGKTDTQYF. The chain combines TRBV24-1 with TRBJ2-3, with 9 bases lining up with TRBD1. This CDR3 contains 17 residues. Germline CDR1 is KGHDR and CDR2 is SFDVKD. V lost 6 bases to trimming and J lost 3 bases; unmatched junction nucleotides: 12.

The chain uses TRBV6-6 and TRBJ1-5; no reliable D call. Germline CDR1 and CDR2: MNHNY and SVGAGI (reference sequence). The CDR3 is 15 residues long. Trimming took 8 bases from V and 0 from J, leaving 14 bases between them. The CDR3 region is CASREPGYSNQPQHF. The CDR3 nucleotides read TGTGCCAGCCGGGAGCCCGGATATAGCAATCAGCCCCAGCATTTT.

The rearrangement links TRBV2 to TRBJ2-1; 12 nucleotides line up with TRBD2. Germline CDR1 is SNHLY and CDR2 is FYNNEI. V shed 7 bases and J 5 bases; nucleotides not matched to a gene: 3. The CDR3 sequence is 14 residues long. The CDR3 nucleotides are TGTGCCAGCATCGCTAGCGGGGGGGACAATGAGCAGTTCTTC. As protein: CASIASGGDNEQFF. The entire variable domain, with the rest obtained from reference TRBV2 and TRBJ2-1, is as follows: EPEVTQTPSHQVTQMGQEVILRCVPISNHLYFYWYRQILGQKVEFLVSFYNNEISEKSEIFDDQFSVERPDGSNFTLKIRSTKLEDSAMYFCASIASGGDNEQFFGPGTRLTVL.

This clone was detected many times. CDR3 nucleotides: TGTGCCAGCAGCTTAGATTTGGCCCGGGGGAACACTGAAGCTTTCTTT. It specifies CASSLDLARGNTEAFF. This chain uses TRBV7-2 with TRBJ1-1; no firm D call. CDR3 size: 16 residues. Trimming stripped 1 base from V and 1 base from J, with 13 bases between. Germline V gene data show CDR1 as SGHTA and CDR2 as FQGNSA. The full variable domain, with the rest looked up from reference TRBV7-2 and TRBJ1-1, is GAGVSQSPSNKVTEKGKDVELRCDPISGHTALYWYRQSLGQGLEFLIYFQGNSAPDKSGLPSDRFSAERTGGSVSTLTIQRTQQEDSAVYLCASSLDLARGNTEAFFGQGTRLTVV.

J is TRBJ1-3 and V is TRBV10-3, with TRBD1 as a possible D gene (6 bases). Germline CDR1 ENHRY, CDR2 SYGVKD. With 0 bases removed from V and 3 bases from J, the gap between germline ends came to 18 bases. This CDR3 is 18 amino acids long. CDR3 DNA sequence: TGTGCCATCAGTGAGTCCCGACAGGTTAAGGAGATTGGAAACACCATATATTTT. This codes for CAISESRQVKEIGNTIYF.

The J gene is TRBJ1-6, the V gene TRBV6-5, with 7 bases matching TRBD1. There are 14 residues in the CDR3. The germline gives CDR1 MNHEY, CDR2 SVGAGI. V trimming: 6 bases; J trimming: 14 bases; junction bases outside the gene matches: 13. The CDR3 coding sequence is TGTGCCAGCAGACTAACAGGGGACAGTTTCACCCTCCACTTT. Its protein is CASRLTGDSFTLHF.

As for this clone: The sample carries other DNA sequences with the same CDR3. The J gene is TRBJ1-5, the V gene TRBV2; D possibly corresponds to TRBD1 (5 bases). With 6 bases removed from V and 7 bases from J, the gap between germline ends came to 7 bases. CDR1 and CDR2 from the germline V gene are SNHLY and FYNNEI. This CDR3 contains 11 residues. CDR3 bases: TGTGCCAGCAGGGGGGGACAGCCCCAGCATTTT. Its protein product is CASRGGQPQHF.

V is TRBV10-1 and J is TRBJ1-5, with 7 bases fitting TRBD1. V was clipped by 6 bases and J by 0 bases; unmatched bases: 20. The CDR3 has 20 amino acids. The germline CDR1 and CDR2 sequences are WNHNN and SYGVQD (reference sequence). CDR3 protein: CASRNDGTAYYLNSNQPQHF. The DNA of the CDR3 is TGCGCCAGCAGGAACGACGGGACAGCATACTATTTGAATAGCAATCAGCCCCAGCATTTT.

The gene calls are TRBV2 and TRBJ1-5; the D is unclear. The length of the CDR3 is 14 residues. The germline V gene encodes CDR1 SNHLY and CDR2 FYNNEI. V lost 4 bases and J lost 7, with 14 bases in between. The DNA of the CDR3 is TGTGCCAGCAGTGGGGGTACGGGAGGACAGCCCCAGCATTTT. Its protein is CASSGGTGGQPQHF.

This chain joins TRBV7-3 and TRBJ2-5; TRBD2 agrees at 9 bases. Germline V gene lookup returns CDR1 SGHTA and CDR2 FQGTGA. CDR3 length equals 14 residues. With 5 bases clipped from V and 2 bases from J, the junction kept 3 bases outside the gene matches. CDR3 DNA sequence: TGTGCCAGCAGCATTAGCGGGGGACAAGAGACCCAGTACTTC. Encoded protein: CASSISGGQETQYF.

The rearrangement links TRBV7-9 to TRBJ2-3; 10 nucleotides match TRBD1. Unmatched junction bases numbered 6, after V lost 5 bases and J lost 1 base. The CDR3 length is 16 residues. Germline-derived CDR1 and CDR2 are SEHNR and FQNEAQ (reference sequence). The CDR3 protein is CASSPRQGAGTDTQYF. CDR3 DNA sequence: TGTGCCAGCAGCCCCAGACAGGGGGCCGGCACAGATACGCAGTATTTT. Complete variable domain (other parts from reference TRBV7-9 and TRBJ2-3): DTGVSQNPRHKITKRGQNVTFRCDPISEHNRLYWYRQTLGQGPEFLTYFQNEAQLEKSRLLSDRFSAERPKGSFSTLEIQRTEQGDSAMYLCASSPRQGAGTDTQYFGPGTRLTVL.

The rearrangement joins TRBV9 to TRBJ2-1; D might be TRBD2 (6 bases). V dropped 1 base and J dropped 6 bases, with 14 bases sitting between them. Germline V lookup: CDR1 SGDLS, CDR2 YYNGEE. The CDR3 covers 15 residues. CDR3 nucleotide sequence: TGTGCCAGCAGCGTACACGGGAGTTTGAGCAATGAGCAGTTCTTC. Translating it yields CASSVHGSLSNEQFF.

The chain uses TRBV2 and TRBJ1-2; 7 nucleotides align to TRBD1. CDR1 is SNHLY, CDR2 FYNNEI, per germline. Losses at the gene ends were 11 bases for V and 8 bases for J; bases not matched to a gene: 14. The CDR3 totals 13 residues. The CDR3 DNA reads as TGTGCCGGGGGACTGACAGGGTTGCGAGGCTACACCTTC. Its translation: CAGGLTGLRGYTF.

This clone was observed a single time. This chain joins TRBV7-6 and TRBJ1-1, with TRBD1 as a possible D gene (6 bases). Germline-derived CDR1 and CDR2 are SGHVS and FNYEAQ. The CDR3 is 16 amino acids. V shed 1 base and J shed 4 bases, with 16 bases lying between them. The CDR3 loop reads CASSLVSRGFGTEAFF. The CDR3 DNA follows: TGTGCCAGCAGCTTAGTGTCCAGGGGATTTGGCACTGAAGCTTTCTTT.

CDR3 sequence reads: CASTDRGWNQPQHF. Written as DNA, the CDR3 is TGTGCCAGCACGGACAGGGGCTGGAATCAGCCCCAGCATTTT. The chain joins TRBV19 to TRBJ1-5; 9 bases line up with TRBD1. From germline, CDR1 is LNHDA and CDR2 SQIVND (reference sequence). CDR3 length equals 14 residues. Trimming at V came to 9 bases and at J to 4 bases, leaving 7 bases not matched to a gene.

The sample holds one count of this clone. Other DNA variants within this sample encode the same CDR3. This chain connects TRBV27 to TRBJ1-2, with D possibly TRBD1 on 6 matching bases. Trimming took 2 bases from V and 4 from J, leaving 11 bases between them. Germline V gives CDR1 MNHEY, CDR2 SMNVEV (reference sequence). This CDR3 is 14 amino acids long. The CDR3 region is CASSLRGGSYGYTF. The CDR3 DNA reads TGTGCCAGCAGTTTAAGGGGGGGGAGCTATGGCTACACCTTC.

The rearrangement uses TRBV24-1 and TRBJ2-2, with 13 bases that match TRBD2. The germline CDR1 and CDR2 sequences are KGHDR and SFDVKD. The junction had 6 bases not matched to a gene; V was cut back by 3 bases and J by 6 bases. CDR3 length equals 17 residues. CDR3 sequence reads: CATSDPGTSGIAGELFF. The CDR3 DNA reads TGTGCCACCAGTGATCCCGGGACTAGCGGGATTGCCGGGGAGCTGTTTTTT.

This clone was picked up one time. The genes are TRBV29-1 and TRBJ2-7; D is perhaps TRBD1 (5 bases). V gave up 6 bases and J gave up 0 bases, with 15 bases separating them. The CDR3 length is 14 residues. CDR1 is SQVTM and CDR2 is ANQGSEA in the germline V gene. The chain's CDR3 is CSVVSRDSSYEQYF. DNA for the CDR3: TGCAGCGTAGTATCCCGAGACAGCTCCTACGAGCAGTACTTC.

The chain has TRBV27 and TRBJ1-6; 12 bases are a match to TRBD1. CDR1 is MNHEY, CDR2 SMNVEV, per germline (reference sequence). V shed 7 bases and J 4 bases; nucleotides not matched to a gene: 8. The CDR3 is made up of 17 amino acids. The CDR3 DNA reads TGTGCCAGCAAGCCGGGACAGGGGGCGCCGTATAATTCACCCCTCCACTTT. Its translation: CASKPGQGAPYNSPLHF.

This chain uses TRBV18 with TRBJ1-5, with no clear D. This CDR3 has 14 residues. Germline V gene sequence: CDR1 KGHSH, CDR2 LQKENI. Trimming removed 1 base at V and 0 bases at J, with 4 bases between. The CDR3 region has the DNA TGTGCCAGCTCACCACAGAGTAGCAATCAGCCCCAGCATTTT. Protein: CASSPQSSNQPQHF.

V usage is TRBV5-8 and J usage is TRBJ1-5; D is possibly TRBD1 (5 bases). This CDR3 spans 15 amino acids. V gave up 4 bases and J gave up 3 bases, with 14 bases separating them. CDR1 and CDR2 (germline): SGHTS, YDEGEE. CDR3 region: CASSRGHNNNQPQHF. CDR3 in DNA: TGTGCCAGCAGCCGAGGACATAATAACAATCAGCCCCAGCATTTT.

The chain links TRBV4-3 to TRBJ1-6; D gene ambiguous. The CDR3 consists of 16 residues. Germline CDR1 LGHNA, CDR2 YSLEER. The ends were cut back, 2 bases at V and 0 bases at J, with 8 bases in the middle. CDR3 DNA: TGCGCCAGCAGCCAACAGGATAGCTCCTATAATTCACCCCTCCACTTT. It translates to CASSQQDSSYNSPLHF.

The V gene is TRBV13, the J gene TRBJ1-1; tentatively, D is TRBD1 (6 bases). The ends were cut back, 0 bases at V and 1 base at J, with 12 bases in the middle. The CDR3 is made up of 16 amino acids. CDR1 and CDR2 (germline): PRHDT, FYEKMQ (reference sequence). The CDR3 reads CASSLGSLDRNTEAFF. The CDR3 coding sequence is TGTGCCAGCAGCTTAGGTTCCCTGGACAGGAACACTGAAGCTTTCTTT.

The table lists this clone with a count of one. This chain connects TRBV28 to TRBJ2-1, with 11 nucleotides matching TRBD1. The J segment lost 9 bases and the V segment lost 3 bases, leaving 13 bases of the junction unmatched. The V gene's germline CDR1 is MDHEN and CDR2 SYDVKM. The CDR3 loop spans 17 amino acids. CDR3 sequence (DNA): TGTGCCAGCAGTTTCTATCGATGGGACAGGGGGGAGAGTGAGCAGTTCTTC. The encoded protein is CASSFYRWDRGESEQFF.

The gene calls are TRBV9 and TRBJ2-1, with TRBD2 matching 8 bases. Germline CDR1 SGDLS, CDR2 YYNGEE. Losses at the gene ends were 4 bases for V and 8 bases for J; bases not matched to a gene: 11. The CDR3 has 15 amino acids. CDR3 in amino acids: CASSTSGSGVDEQFF. DNA for the CDR3: TGTGCCAGCAGCACAAGCGGGAGCGGGGTGGATGAGCAGTTCTTC.

This clone was seen a handful of times. This chain connects TRBV5-1 to TRBJ1-2; TRBD1 might be the D (6 bases). From germline, CDR1 is SGHRS and CDR2 YFSETQ. Trimming removed 0 bases from V and 1 base from J, with 13 bases in between. The CDR3 runs 16 residues. Written as DNA, the CDR3 is TGCGCCAGCAGCTTGGTTTGGCAGGACAGTAACTATGGCTACACCTTC. Its translation: CASSLVWQDSNYGYTF. Complete variable domain (other parts from reference TRBV5-1 and TRBJ1-2): KAGVTQTPRYLIKTRGQQVTLSCSPISGHRSVSWYQQTPGQGLQFLFEYFSETQRNKGNFPGRFSGRQFSNSRSEMNVSTLELGDSALYLCASSLVWQDSNYGYTFGSGTRLTVV.

The chain carries TRBV28 and TRBJ1-4; D might be TRBD1 (5 bases). The CDR3 sequence is 17 residues long. Germline V lookup: CDR1 MDHEN, CDR2 SYDVKM. Trimming removed 1 base from V and 8 bases from J, with 20 bases in between. The CDR3 DNA reads TGTGCCAGCAGTTTATTTCGGGGGGGAGGACTCCGGGAAAAACTGTTTTTT. Translating it yields CASSLFRGGGLREKLFF.

The chain combines TRBV6-6 with TRBJ2-4; D not resolved. The CDR3 covers 15 residues. Between the trimmed V and J ends, which lost 5 bases and 5 bases, there was a span of 16 bases. Germline V gene sequence: CDR1 MNHNY, CDR2 SVGAGI (reference sequence). The CDR3 reads CASSVRNSRQNIQYF. CDR3 coding DNA: TGTGCCAGCAGTGTCAGAAATTCTAGACAAAACATTCAGTACTTC.

The rearrangement links TRBV6-5 to TRBJ2-2, with D perhaps TRBD2 (6 bases). CDR1 is MNHEY, CDR2 SVGAGI, per germline. This CDR3 is 16 amino acids long. Trimming removed 3 bases at V and 1 base at J, with 12 bases between. In DNA, the CDR3 is TGTGCCAGCAGTTATCATAGCGGATGGAACACCGGGGAGCTGTTTTTT. Translated: CASSYHSGWNTGELFF.

The chain joins TRBV27 to TRBJ2-7, with D possibly being TRBD2 (7 bases). This CDR3 has 15 residues. Trimming took 0 bases from V and 2 from J, leaving 11 bases between them. Germline lookup yields CDR1 MNHEY and CDR2 SMNVEV (reference sequence). The CDR3: CASSLSGGGPYEQYF. Written as DNA, the CDR3 is TGTGCCAGCAGTTTATCGGGCGGGGGCCCCTACGAGCAGTACTTC.